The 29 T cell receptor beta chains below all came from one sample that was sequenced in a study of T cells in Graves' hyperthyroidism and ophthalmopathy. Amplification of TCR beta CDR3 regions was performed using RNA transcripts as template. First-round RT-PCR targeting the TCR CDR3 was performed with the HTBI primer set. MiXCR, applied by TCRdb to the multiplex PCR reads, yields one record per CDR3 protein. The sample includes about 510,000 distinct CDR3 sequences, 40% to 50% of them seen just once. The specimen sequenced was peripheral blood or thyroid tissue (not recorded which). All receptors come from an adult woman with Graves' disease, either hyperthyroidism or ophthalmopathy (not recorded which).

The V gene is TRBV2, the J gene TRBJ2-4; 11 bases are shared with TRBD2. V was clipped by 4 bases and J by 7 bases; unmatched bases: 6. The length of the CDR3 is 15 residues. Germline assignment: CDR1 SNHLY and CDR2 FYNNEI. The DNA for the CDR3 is TGTGCCAGCAGTGTTGCCGGGACTAGCGGCAACATTCAGTACTTC. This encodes CASSVAGTSGNIQYF.

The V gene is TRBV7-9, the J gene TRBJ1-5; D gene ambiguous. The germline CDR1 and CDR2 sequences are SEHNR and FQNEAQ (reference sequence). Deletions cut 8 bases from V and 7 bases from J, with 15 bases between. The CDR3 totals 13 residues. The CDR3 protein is CASGSGSGQPQHF. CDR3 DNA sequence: TGTGCCAGCGGTTCGGGGTCTGGGCAGCCCCAGCATTTT.

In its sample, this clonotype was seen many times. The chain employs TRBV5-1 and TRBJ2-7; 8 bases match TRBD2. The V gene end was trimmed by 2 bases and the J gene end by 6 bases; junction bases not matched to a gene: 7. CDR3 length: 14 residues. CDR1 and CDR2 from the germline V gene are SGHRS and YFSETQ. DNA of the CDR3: TGCGCCAGCAGCTTAGGCGGGAGGATTGGCGAGCAGTACTTC. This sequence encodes CASSLGGRIGEQYF.

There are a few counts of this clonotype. The CDR3 DNA sequence: TGCAGTGCGACTACCGCAGGGGCCGCATGGGGTAATTCACCCCTCCACTTT. Its protein is CSATTAGAAWGNSPLHF. The chain carries TRBV20-1 and TRBJ1-6; D perhaps matches TRBD1 (6 bases). V lost 6 bases and J lost 6, with 24 bases in between. Germline values: CDR1 DFQATT, CDR2 SNEGSKA (reference sequence). The CDR3 spans 17 residues.

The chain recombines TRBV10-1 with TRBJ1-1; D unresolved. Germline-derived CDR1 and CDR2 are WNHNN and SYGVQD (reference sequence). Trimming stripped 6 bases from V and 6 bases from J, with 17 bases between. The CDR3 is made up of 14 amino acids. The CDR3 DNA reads TGCGCCAGCAGACCGGGAAACATCTACGCTGAAGCTTTCTTT. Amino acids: CASRPGNIYAEAFF.

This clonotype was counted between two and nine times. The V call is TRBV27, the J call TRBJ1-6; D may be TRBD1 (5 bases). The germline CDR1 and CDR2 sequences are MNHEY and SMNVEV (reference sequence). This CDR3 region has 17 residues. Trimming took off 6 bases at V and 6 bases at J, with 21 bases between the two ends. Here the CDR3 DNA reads TGTGCCAGCAGCCTCTACGGGGCGTATAGTGGTAATTCACCCCTCCACTTT. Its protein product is CASSLYGAYSGNSPLHF.

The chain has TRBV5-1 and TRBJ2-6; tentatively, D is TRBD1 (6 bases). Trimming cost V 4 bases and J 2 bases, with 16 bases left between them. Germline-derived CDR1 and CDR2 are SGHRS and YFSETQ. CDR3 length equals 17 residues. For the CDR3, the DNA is TGCGCCAGCAGCGCCCAGGGCAGGGACACTGGGGCCAACGTCCTGACTTTC. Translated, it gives CASSAQGRDTGANVLTF.

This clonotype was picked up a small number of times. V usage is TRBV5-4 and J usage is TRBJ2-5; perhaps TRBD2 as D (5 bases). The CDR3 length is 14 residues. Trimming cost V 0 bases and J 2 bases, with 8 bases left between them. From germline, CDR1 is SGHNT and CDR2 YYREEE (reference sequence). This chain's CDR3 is CASSLEPGQETQYF. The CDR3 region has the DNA TGTGCCAGCAGCTTGGAACCGGGACAAGAGACCCAGTACTTC.

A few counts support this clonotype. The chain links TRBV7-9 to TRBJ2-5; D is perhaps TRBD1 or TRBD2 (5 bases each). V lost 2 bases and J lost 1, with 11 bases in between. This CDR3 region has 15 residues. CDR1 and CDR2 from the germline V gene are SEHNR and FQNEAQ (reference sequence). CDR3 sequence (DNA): TGTGCCAGCAGCTTAAGCCTTGGGGGCCAAGAGACCCAGTACTTC. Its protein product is CASSLSLGGQETQYF.

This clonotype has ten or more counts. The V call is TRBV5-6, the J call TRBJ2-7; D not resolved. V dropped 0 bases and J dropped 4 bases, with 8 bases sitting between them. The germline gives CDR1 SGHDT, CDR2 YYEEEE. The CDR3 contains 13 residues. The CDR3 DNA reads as TGTGCCAGCAGCTTGGGACAAGAGTACGAGCAGTACTTC. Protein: CASSLGQEYEQYF.

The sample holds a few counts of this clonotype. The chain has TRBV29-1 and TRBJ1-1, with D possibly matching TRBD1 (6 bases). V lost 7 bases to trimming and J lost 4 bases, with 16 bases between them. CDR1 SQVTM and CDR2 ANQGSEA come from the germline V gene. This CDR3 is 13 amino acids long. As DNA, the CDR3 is TGCAGCGCCTCACAGGGAGGAGGCACTGAAGCTTTCTTT. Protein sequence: CSASQGGGTEAFF.

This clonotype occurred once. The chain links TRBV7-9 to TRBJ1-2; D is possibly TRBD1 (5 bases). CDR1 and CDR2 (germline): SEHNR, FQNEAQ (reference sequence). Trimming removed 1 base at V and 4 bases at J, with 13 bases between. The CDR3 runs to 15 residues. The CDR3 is CASSLDPGTVYGYTF. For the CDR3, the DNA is TGTGCCAGCAGCTTAGACCCCGGGACGGTCTATGGCTACACCTTC.

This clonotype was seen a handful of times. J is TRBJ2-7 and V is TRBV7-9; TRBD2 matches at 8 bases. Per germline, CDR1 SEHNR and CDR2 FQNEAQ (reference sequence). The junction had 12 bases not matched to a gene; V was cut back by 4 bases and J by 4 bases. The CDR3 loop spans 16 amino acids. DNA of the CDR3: TGTGCCAGCAGCTCCTTGCGCGGGAGGACCGATTACGAGCAGTACTTC. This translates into CASSSLRGRTDYEQYF.

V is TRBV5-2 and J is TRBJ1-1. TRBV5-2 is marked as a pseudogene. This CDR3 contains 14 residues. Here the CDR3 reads CASNGGIENTEAFF. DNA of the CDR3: TGTGCCAGCAACGGGGGAATAGAGAACACTGAAGCTTTCTTT.

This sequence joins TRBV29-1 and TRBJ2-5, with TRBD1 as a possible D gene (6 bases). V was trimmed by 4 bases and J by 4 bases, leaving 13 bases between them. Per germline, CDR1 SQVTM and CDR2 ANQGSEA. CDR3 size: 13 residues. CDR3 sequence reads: CSVVGAEVETQYF. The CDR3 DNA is TGCAGCGTTGTGGGGGCCGAGGTAGAGACCCAGTACTTC.

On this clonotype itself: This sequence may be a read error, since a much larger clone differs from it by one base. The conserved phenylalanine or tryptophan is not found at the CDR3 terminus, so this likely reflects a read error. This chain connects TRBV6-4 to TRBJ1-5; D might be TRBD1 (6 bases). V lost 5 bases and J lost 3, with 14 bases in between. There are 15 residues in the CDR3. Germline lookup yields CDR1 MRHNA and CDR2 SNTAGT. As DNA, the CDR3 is TGTGCCAGCAGTTACCCTGGACAGTTCAATCAGCCCCAGCATCTT. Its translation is CASSYPGQFNQPQHL.

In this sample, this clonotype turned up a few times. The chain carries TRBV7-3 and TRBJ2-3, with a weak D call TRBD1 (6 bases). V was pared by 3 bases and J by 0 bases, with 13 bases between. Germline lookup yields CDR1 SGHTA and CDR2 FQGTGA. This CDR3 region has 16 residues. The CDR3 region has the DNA TGTGCCAGCAGCTTCAGGGGTCCGACTAGCACAGATACGCAGTATTTT. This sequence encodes CASSFRGPTSTDTQYF.

CDR3 DNA: TGTGCCAGCAGGGACAGGGTGCGGAACACTGAAGCTTTCTTT. This sequence encodes CASRDRVRNTEAFF. The chain has TRBV2 and TRBJ1-1; TRBD1 matches at 8 bases. J gave up 1 base and V 6 bases, and 4 bases lay outside the gene matches. The CDR3 extends over 14 amino acids. CDR1 is SNHLY, CDR2 FYNNEI, per germline.

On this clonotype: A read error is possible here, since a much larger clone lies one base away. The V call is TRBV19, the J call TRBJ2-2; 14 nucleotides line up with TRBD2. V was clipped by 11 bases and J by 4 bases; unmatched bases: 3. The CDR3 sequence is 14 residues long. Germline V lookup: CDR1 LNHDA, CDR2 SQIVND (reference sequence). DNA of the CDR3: TGTGCCGCCGGGACTAGCGGGAGCACCGGGGAGCTGTTTTTT. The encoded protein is CAAGTSGSTGELFF.

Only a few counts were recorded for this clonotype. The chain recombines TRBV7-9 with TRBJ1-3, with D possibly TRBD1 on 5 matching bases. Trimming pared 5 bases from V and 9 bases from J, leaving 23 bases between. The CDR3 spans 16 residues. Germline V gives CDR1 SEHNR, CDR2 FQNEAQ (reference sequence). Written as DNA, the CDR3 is TGTGCCAGCAGCCCAAATGGGGGAGGCAAAGGGCGCACCATATATTTT. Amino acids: CASSPNGGGKGRTIYF. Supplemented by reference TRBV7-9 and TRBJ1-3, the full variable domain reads DTGVSQNPRHKITKRGQNVTFRCDPISEHNRLYWYRQTLGQGPEFLTYFQNEAQLEKSRLLSDRFSAERPKGSFSTLEIQRTEQGDSAMYLCASSPNGGGKGRTIYFGEGSWLTVV.

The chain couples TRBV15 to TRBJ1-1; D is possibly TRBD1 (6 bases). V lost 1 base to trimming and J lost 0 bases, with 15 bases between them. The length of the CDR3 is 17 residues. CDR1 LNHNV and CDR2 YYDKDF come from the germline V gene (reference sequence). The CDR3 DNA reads TGTGCCACCAGCAGAGTTAGGATGAAGGGGGTGAACACTGAAGCTTTCTTT. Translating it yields CATSRVRMKGVNTEAFF.

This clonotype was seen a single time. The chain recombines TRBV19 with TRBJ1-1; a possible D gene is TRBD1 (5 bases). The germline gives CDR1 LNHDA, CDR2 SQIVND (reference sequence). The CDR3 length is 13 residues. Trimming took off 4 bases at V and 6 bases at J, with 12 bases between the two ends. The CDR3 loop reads CASSTTDAAEAFF. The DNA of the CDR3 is TGTGCCAGTAGTACGACAGACGCGGCTGAAGCTTTCTTT.

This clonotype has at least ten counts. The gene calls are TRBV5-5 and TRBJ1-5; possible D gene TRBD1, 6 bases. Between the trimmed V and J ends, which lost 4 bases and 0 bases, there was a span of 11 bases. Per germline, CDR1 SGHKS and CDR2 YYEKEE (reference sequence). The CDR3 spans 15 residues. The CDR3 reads CASSLRGFSNQPQHF. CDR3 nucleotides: TGTGCCAGCAGCCTCAGGGGTTTTAGCAATCAGCCCCAGCATTTT.

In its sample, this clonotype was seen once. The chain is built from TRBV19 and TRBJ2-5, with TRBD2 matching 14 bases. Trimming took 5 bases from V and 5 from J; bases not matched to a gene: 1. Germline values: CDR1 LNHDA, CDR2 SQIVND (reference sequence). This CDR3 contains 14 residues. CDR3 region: CASSGTSGSETQYF. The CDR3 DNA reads TGTGCCAGTAGTGGGACTAGCGGGAGCGAGACCCAGTACTTC.

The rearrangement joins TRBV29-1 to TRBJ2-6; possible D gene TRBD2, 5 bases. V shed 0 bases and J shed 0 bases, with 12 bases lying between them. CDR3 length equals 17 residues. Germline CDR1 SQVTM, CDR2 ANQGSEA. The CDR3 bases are TGCAGCGTTGAAGATCGGGGAACGAGCTCTGGGGCCAACGTCCTGACTTTC. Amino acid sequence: CSVEDRGTSSGANVLTF.

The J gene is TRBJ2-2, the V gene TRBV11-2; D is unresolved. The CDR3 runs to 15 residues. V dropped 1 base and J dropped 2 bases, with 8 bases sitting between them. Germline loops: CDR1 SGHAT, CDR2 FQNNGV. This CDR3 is CASSLGHPNTGELFF. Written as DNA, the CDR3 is TGTGCCAGCAGCTTAGGCCATCCTAACACCGGGGAGCTGTTTTTT.

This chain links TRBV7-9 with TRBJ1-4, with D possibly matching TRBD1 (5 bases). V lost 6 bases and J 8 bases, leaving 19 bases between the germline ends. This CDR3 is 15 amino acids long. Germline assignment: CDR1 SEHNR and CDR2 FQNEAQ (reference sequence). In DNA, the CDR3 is TGTGCCAGCAGACCGGGACTTCCAGGATGGGAAAAACTGTTTTTT. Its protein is CASRPGLPGWEKLFF. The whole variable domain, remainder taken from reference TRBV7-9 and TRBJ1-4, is DTGVSQNPRHKITKRGQNVTFRCDPISEHNRLYWYRQTLGQGPEFLTYFQNEAQLEKSRLLSDRFSAERPKGSFSTLEIQRTEQGDSAMYLCASRPGLPGWEKLFFGSGTQLSVL.

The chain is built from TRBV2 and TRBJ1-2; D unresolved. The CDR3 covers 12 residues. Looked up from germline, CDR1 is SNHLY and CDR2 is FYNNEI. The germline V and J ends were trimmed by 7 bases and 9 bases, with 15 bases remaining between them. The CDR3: CASTEAFRSYTF. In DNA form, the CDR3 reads TGTGCCAGCACCGAGGCATTCAGGAGCTACACCTTC. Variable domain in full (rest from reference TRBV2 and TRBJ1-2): EPEVTQTPSHQVTQMGQEVILRCVPISNHLYFYWYRQILGQKVEFLVSFYNNEISEKSEIFDDQFSVERPDGSNFTLKIRSTKLEDSAMYFCASTEAFRSYTFGSGTRLTVV.

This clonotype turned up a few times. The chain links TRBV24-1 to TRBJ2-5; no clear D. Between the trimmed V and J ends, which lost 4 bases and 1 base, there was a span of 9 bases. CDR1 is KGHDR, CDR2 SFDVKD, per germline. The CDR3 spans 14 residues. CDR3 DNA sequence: TGTGCCACCAGTGACTCTAGAACCCAAGAGACCCAGTACTTC. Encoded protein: CATSDSRTQETQYF.